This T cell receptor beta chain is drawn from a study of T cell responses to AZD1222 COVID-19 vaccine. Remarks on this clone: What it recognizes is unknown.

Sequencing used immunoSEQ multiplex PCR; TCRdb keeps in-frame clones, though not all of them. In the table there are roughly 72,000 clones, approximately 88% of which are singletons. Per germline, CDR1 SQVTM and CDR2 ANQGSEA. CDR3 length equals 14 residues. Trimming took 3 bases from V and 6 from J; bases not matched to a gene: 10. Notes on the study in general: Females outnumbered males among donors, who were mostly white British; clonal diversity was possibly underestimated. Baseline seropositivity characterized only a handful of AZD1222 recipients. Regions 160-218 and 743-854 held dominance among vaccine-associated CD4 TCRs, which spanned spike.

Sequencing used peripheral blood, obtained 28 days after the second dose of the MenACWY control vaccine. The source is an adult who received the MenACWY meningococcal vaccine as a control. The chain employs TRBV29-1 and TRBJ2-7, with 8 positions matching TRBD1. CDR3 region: CSVDRQGLSGEQYF. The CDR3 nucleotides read TGCAGCGTTGACCGACAGGGGCTAAGCGGCGAGCAGTACTTC.